This is a list of T cell receptor beta chains from one sample in a study of shared clonotypes between healthy human individuals. Produced via immunoSEQ multiplex PCR; TCRdb's table is partial and in-frame only. This sample carries 780,000 or so clones, 72% of them seen once, and the ten largest clones take under 2%. Material: memory CD4+ T cells sorted from blood. The receptors derive from a woman aged 30 to 39 in good health. CDR3s include the opening cysteine and the closing phenylalanine or tryptophan. The order of the fields is clone size, J gene, CDR3 length, D gene, V gene, CDR3 DNA, CDR3 protein. The D gene is left open where the match is weak. Some rows mark clone size as missing; the rest say once, few, many or name a class of expanded clone.

-,TRBJ2-1,18,TRBD2,TRBV5-1,TGCGCCAGCAGCTTGGATCTAGCGGGAGTTCGACCCGCCAATGAGCAGTTCTTC,CASSLDLAGVRPANEQFF
many,TRBJ1-1,15,TRBD1,TRBV18,TGTGCCAGCTCGGACTCGACAGGGTTGAACACTGAAGCTTTCTTT,CASSDSTGLNTEAFF
-,TRBJ2-3,13,TRBD2,TRBV29-1,TGCAGCGTTGAACCGGGAGGGGCGGATACGCAGTATTTT,CSVEPGGADTQYF
-,TRBJ2-7,15,TRBD2,TRBV5-1,TGCGCCAGCAGCCTCACCGGGACTAGTAGTGTCGAGCAGTACTTC,CASSLTGTSSVEQYF
-,TRBJ1-1,13,-,TRBV18,TGTGCCAGCTCACCCCCGGGGACCACTGAAGCTTTCTTT,CASSPPGTTEAFF
-,TRBJ2-2,15,TRBD1,TRBV5-1,TGCGCCAGCAGCTTGCAGCCAGGGGGCACCGGGGAGCTGTTTTTT,CASSLQPGGTGELFF
few,TRBJ2-6,14,-,TRBV2,TGTGCCAGCAGTGCCCGATCTGGGGCCAACGTCCTGACTTTC,CASSARSGANVLTF
few,TRBJ1-1,15,-,TRBV5-1,TGCGCCAGCAGCTTGGAAGGTAGATGGAACACTGAAGCTTTCTTT,CASSLEGRWNTEAFF
-,TRBJ2-1,13,-,TRBV10-3,TGTGCCATCAGGGCGAGCGCAGCGACTGAGCAGTTCTTC,CAIRASAATEQFF
-,TRBJ2-3,15,-,TRBV6-5,TGTGCCAGCAGGCATAGAACAGGGTACACAGATACGCAGTATTTT,CASRHRTGYTDTQYF
-,TRBJ2-7,15,TRBD2,TRBV14,TGTGCCAGCAGCCAAGACTGGACTAGCAGCCACGAGCAGTACTTC,CASSQDWTSSHEQYF
many,TRBJ1-4,11,-,TRBV7-9,TGTGCCAGCAGCCCGGTTGAAAAACTGTTTTTT,CASSPVEKLFF
-,TRBJ2-7,17,-,TRBV27,TGTGCCAGCAGTTTATTGGGGAGTAGGGGGAGGCCCTACGAGCAGTACTTC,CASSLLGSRGRPYEQYF
-,TRBJ2-7,13,-,TRBV12-5,TGTGCTAGTGGGCTCGGGGAAGACTACGAGCAGTACTTC,CASGLGEDYEQYF
-,TRBJ2-7,14,TRBD2,TRBV5-5,TGTGCCAGCAGCGGGACCGGGACTATCTACGAGCAGTACTTC,CASSGTGTIYEQYF
-,TRBJ2-1,15,-,TRBV5-1,TGCGCCAGCACCCAAGGGGCAGGGGCAGGGAATGAGCAGTTCTTC,CASTQGAGAGNEQFF
-,TRBJ2-3,17,-,TRBV1,TGCACCAGCAGCCCTATTACTAGCGGGAGTTCGCCGGATACGCAGTATTTT,CTSSPITSGSSPDTQYF
few,TRBJ2-1,15,-,TRBV9,TGTGCCAGCAGCGTTACAGACAGGTACTACAATGAGCAGTTCTTC,CASSVTDRYYNEQFF
-,TRBJ2-3,15,TRBD2,TRBV2,TGTGCCAGCAGACTGCTGACTAGCGCGACAGATACGCAGTATTTT,CASRLLTSATDTQYF
-,TRBJ1-1,16,TRBD1,TRBV18,TGTGCCAGCTCCCCCGGGGACAGGATGATGAACACTGAAGCTTTCTTT,CASSPGDRMMNTEAFF
-,TRBJ2-1,16,TRBD2,TRBV7-2,TGTGCCAGCAGCCACGCGGGCGTGGTAGCGGGAGTTGAGCAGTTCTTC,CASSHAGVVAGVEQFF
-,TRBJ2-5,15,-,TRBV7-2,TGTGCCAGCAGCTCGTGGGCAGGGAACCAAGAGACCCAGTACTTC,CASSSWAGNQETQYF
-,TRBJ1-2,13,TRBD1,TRBV11-2,TGTGCCAGCAGCTTTCGGGACAGGGTTGGCTACACCTTC,CASSFRDRVGYTF
many,TRBJ1-5,16,TRBD1,TRBV19,TGTGCCAGTAGTACGGACAGGGGGCTAAGCAATCAGCCCCAGCATTTT,CASSTDRGLSNQPQHF
-,TRBJ2-6,18,-,TRBV4-1,TGCGCCAGCAGCCAACTGGGCAGGGCCCCCTCTGGGGCCAACGTCCTGACTTTC,CASSQLGRAPSGANVLTF
-,TRBJ2-7,14,TRBD1,TRBV5-1,TGCGCCAGCAGCACACAGGGGGCCGTAAACGAGCAGTACTTC,CASSTQGAVNEQYF
-,TRBJ2-2,19,-,TRBV14,TGTGCCAGCAGCCAAGCCCCGAGGGGGGAACTAGACGGGACCGGGGAGCTGTTTTTT,CASSQAPRGELDGTGELFF
-,TRBJ1-1,15,-,TRBV19,TGTGCCAGTACCCTAGTAATCGGGGGGTACACTGAAGCTTTCTTT,CASTLVIGGYTEAFF
few,TRBJ2-1,16,-,TRBV4-1,TGCGCCAGCAGCCAGGTCGGGGCGGTCTCCTACAATGAGCAGTTCTTC,CASSQVGAVSYNEQFF
many,TRBJ1-3,18,TRBD1,TRBV18,TGTGCCAGCTCACCATCAAGGACAGGCGCATACTCTGGAAACACCATATATTTT,CASSPSRTGAYSGNTIYF
-,TRBJ1-1,13,-,TRBV6-1,TGTGCCAGCAGTCCACGGTTGAACACTGAAGCTTTCTTT,CASSPRLNTEAFF
-,TRBJ2-7,14,-,TRBV11-3,TGTGCCAGCAGCCCGCAACCAGCGGTCGGCGAGCAGTACTTC,CASSPQPAVGEQYF
once,TRBJ1-2,16,TRBD1,TRBV7-9,TGTGCCAGCAGCTTCGACAGGGGGCTGGGTCGTGATGGCTACACCTTC,CASSFDRGLGRDGYTF
-,TRBJ2-3,15,TRBD1,TRBV29-1,TGCAGCGTCAGTCCCGGGACAGGGAGCACAGATACGCAGTATTTT,CSVSPGTGSTDTQYF
-,TRBJ2-1,15,-,TRBV30,TGTGCCTGGAGTGTAAGGGGGAGGCCCTACAATGAGCAGTTCTTC,CAWSVRGRPYNEQFF
once,TRBJ2-7,15,TRBD2,TRBV2,TGTGCCAGCAGTGATGAGCGGGAGGGCCGGGTCGAGCAGTACTTC,CASSDEREGRVEQYF
-,TRBJ2-5,13,-,TRBV18,TGTGCCAGCTCACCGGCTACGGTGGAGACCCAGTACTTC,CASSPATVETQYF
-,TRBJ1-1,13,TRBD1,TRBV11-1,TGTGCCAGCAGCCCAGGGACAGAACGAACGGCTTTCTTT,CASSPGTERTAFF
-,TRBJ1-4,11,-,TRBV20-1,TGCAGTGCTTACCTCGATGAAAAACTGTTTTTT,CSAYLDEKLFF
-,TRBJ2-7,14,TRBD2,TRBV14,TGTGCCAGCAGCCACGGACTAGCGGTATACGAGCAGTACTTC,CASSHGLAVYEQYF
-,TRBJ2-1,13,-,TRBV19,TGTGCCAGTAGTATAGAGGGCGGGATAGAGCAGTTCTTC,CASSIEGGIEQFF
-,TRBJ2-1,16,TRBD2,TRBV5-1,TGCGCCAGCAGCTCTTTAGCGGGAGGACCTGACAATGAGCAGTTCTTC,CASSSLAGGPDNEQFF
few,TRBJ2-5,13,-,TRBV6-1,TGTGCCAGCAGTCCGACGGCGGGGGAGACCCAGTACTTC,CASSPTAGETQYF
-,TRBJ1-1,14,TRBD1,TRBV2,TGTGCCAGCAGCGTTGGCCAGGGGGAAGGTGAAGCTTTCTTT,CASSVGQGEGEAFF
-,TRBJ2-7,15,TRBD2,TRBV18,TGTGCCAGCTCACCAAGCCGGGGGGATACCTACGAGCAGTACTTC,CASSPSRGDTYEQYF
few,TRBJ2-7,12,-,TRBV2,TGTGCCAGCAGTGTCTTGGGATACGAGCAGTACTTC,CASSVLGYEQYF